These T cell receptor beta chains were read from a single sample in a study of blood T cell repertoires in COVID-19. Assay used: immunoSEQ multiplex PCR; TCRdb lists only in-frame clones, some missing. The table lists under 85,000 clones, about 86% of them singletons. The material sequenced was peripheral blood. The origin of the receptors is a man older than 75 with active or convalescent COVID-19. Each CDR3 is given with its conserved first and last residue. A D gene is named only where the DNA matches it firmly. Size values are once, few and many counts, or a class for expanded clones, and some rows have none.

CASSFDSSSGGVTLSYEQYF	TGTGCCAGCAGTTTTGATTCCTCTAGCGGGGGGGTGACTCTGTCCTACGAGCAGTACTTC	NA	TRBD2	TRBV28	TRBJ2-7
CASSPGDSPLHF	TGTGCCAGCAGCCCAGGGGATTCACCCCTCCACTTT	NA	NA	TRBV6-5	TRBJ1-6
CASSLLAGVRYF	TGTGCCAGCAGTTTATTAGCCGGGGTTAGGTATTTT	NA	NA	TRBV28	TRBJ2-3
CASSPPGGVAGYTF	TGTGCCAGCAGTCCCCCGGGGGGGGTGGCTGGCTACACCTTC	NA	NA	TRBV28	TRBJ1-2
CASSRAGNMDNEQFF	TGTGCCAGCTCACGTGCGGGGAATATGGACAATGAGCAGTTCTTC	NA	NA	TRBV18	TRBJ2-1
CASRRTGRDGANVLTF	TGTGCCAGCAGGCGCACAGGGAGGGACGGGGCCAACGTCCTGACTTTC	NA	NA	TRBV7-3	TRBJ2-6
CASSFSSGVVDTQYF	TGTGCCAGTAGTTTTAGCAGCGGGGTTGTAGATACGCAGTATTTT	NA	TRBD2	TRBV19	TRBJ2-3
CASSFTGTAYNEQFF	TGCGCCAGCAGCTTCACCGGGACAGCTTACAATGAGCAGTTCTTC	NA	TRBD1	TRBV5-1	TRBJ2-1
CATSRDNRQGAAFF	TGTGCCACCAGCAGAGATAACCGACAGGGGGCCGCTTTCTTT	NA	TRBD1	TRBV15	TRBJ1-1
CASSEKPVSYNSPLHF	TGTGCCAGCAGTGAAAAACCAGTCTCCTATAATTCACCCCTCCACTTT	NA	NA	TRBV6-1	TRBJ1-6
CASSSAGQGSYGYTF	TGTGCCAGCAGCTCGGCCGGACAGGGAAGCTATGGCTACACCTTC	NA	TRBD1	TRBV13	TRBJ1-2
CASTGWVYEQYF	TGTGCCAGCACCGGGTGGGTCTACGAGCAGTACTTC	NA	NA	TRBV12-3/TRBV12-4	TRBJ2-7
CASSQDVGGYYGYTF	TGTGCCAGCAGCCAAGATGTAGGGGGCTACTATGGCTACACCTTC	NA	TRBD1	TRBV3-1/TRBV3-2	TRBJ1-2
CASRRTAGLWDEQFF	TGTGCCAGCAGGAGGACAGCAGGGCTTTGGGATGAGCAGTTCTTC	NA	NA	TRBV6-5	TRBJ2-1
CASSQYISGANVLTF	TGTGCCAGCAGCCAATATATCTCTGGGGCCAACGTCCTGACTTTC	NA	NA	TRBV3-1/TRBV3-2	TRBJ2-6
CASRQGQNTEAFF	TGTGCCAGCCGACAGGGCCAGAACACTGAAGCTTTCTTT	NA	TRBD1	TRBV9	TRBJ1-1
CASSEGRGNQPQHF	TGTGCCAGCAGTGAAGGTCGGGGCAATCAGCCCCAGCATTTT	NA	NA	TRBV2	TRBJ1-5
CASRLGQGRLIRVNEQFF	TGCGCCAGCAGGCTAGGACAGGGGCGACTAATTCGGGTTAATGAGCAGTTCTTC	NA	TRBD1	TRBV23-1	TRBJ2-1
CASSSQGLATEAFF	TGTGCCAGCAGCTCACAGGGTTTGGCCACTGAAGCTTTCTTT	NA	NA	TRBV7-2	TRBJ1-1
CASSFSTGSEKLFF	TGTGCCAGCAGCTTTTCAACGGGAAGTGAAAAACTGTTTTTT	NA	NA	TRBV7-9	TRBJ1-4
CASSQDGLAGGGSRFF	TGTGCCAGCAGCCAGGACGGACTAGCGGGGGGCGGGTCTAGGTTCTTC	NA	TRBD2	TRBV4-2	TRBJ2-1
CASRSRGATNEKLFF	TGTGCCAGCAGGAGTAGGGGCGCAACTAATGAAAAACTGTTTTTT	NA	NA	TRBV28	TRBJ1-4
CASSLSALMNQPQHF	TGTGCCAGCAGTTTATCGGCCCTCATGAATCAGCCCCAGCATTTT	NA	NA	TRBV27	TRBJ1-5
CASSFGGQETQYF	TGTGCCAGCAGCTTCGGGGGCCAAGAGACCCAGTACTTC	NA	NA	TRBV7-9	TRBJ2-5
CASSLIGTDNEKLFF	TGTGCCAGCTCACTAATCGGGACAGATAATGAAAAACTGTTTTTT	NA	TRBD1	TRBV18	TRBJ1-4
CASSSGTGNEQFF	TGTGCCAGCAGCAGTGGGACAGGCAATGAGCAGTTCTTC	NA	TRBD1	TRBV7-3	TRBJ2-1
CASSPPTRQSNTEAFF	TGTGCCAGCTCACCTCCGACACGCCAATCGAACACTGAAGCTTTCTTT	few	NA	TRBV18	TRBJ1-1
CATSRGLAGVANEQFF	TGTGCCACCAGCAGAGGACTAGCGGGAGTGGCCAATGAGCAGTTCTTC	few	TRBD2	TRBV15	TRBJ2-1
CASIGTGPSYEQYF	TGTGCCAGCATCGGGACAGGCCCCTCCTACGAGCAGTACTTC	once	TRBD1	TRBV28	TRBJ2-7
CATSRDRKGGSDGYTF	TGTGCCACCAGCAGAGATCGTAAAGGGGGATCCGATGGCTACACCTTC	NA	NA	TRBV15	TRBJ1-2
CASSQRGANVLTF	TGTGCCAGCAGCCAACGGGGGGCCAACGTCCTGACTTTC	NA	NA	TRBV3-1/TRBV3-2	TRBJ2-6
CASSGTGTSYEQYF	TGTGCCAGCAGTGGGACAGGGACCTCCTACGAGCAGTACTTC	NA	TRBD1	TRBV27	TRBJ2-7
CATSRGGRGGNTIYF	TGTGCCACCAGCAGAGGCGGCAGGGGTGGAAACACCATATATTTT	NA	NA	TRBV15	TRBJ1-3
CASSLMSPEVNTEAFF	TGTGCCAGCAGCCTAATGTCCCCCGAGGTGAACACTGAAGCTTTCTTT	NA	NA	TRBV7-2	TRBJ1-1
CASSFGNAYEQYF	TGTGCCAGCAGTTTTGGCAACGCCTACGAGCAGTACTTC	NA	NA	TRBV12-3/TRBV12-4	TRBJ2-7
CASIGTGTANSPLHF	TGTGCCAGTATTGGGACAGGGACCGCAAATTCACCCCTCCACTTT	NA	TRBD1	TRBV19	TRBJ1-6
CAAKQVGTDGYTF	TGTGCCGCCAAACAGGTCGGGACAGATGGCTACACCTTC	NA	TRBD1	TRBV6-5	TRBJ1-2
CASSPSHEQFF	TGTGCCAGCAGTCCCTCCCATGAGCAGTTCTTC	NA	NA	TRBV12-3/TRBV12-4	TRBJ2-1
CASSPGTDTQYF	TGTGCCAGCAGCCCAGGGACAGATACGCAGTATTTT	NA	NA	TRBV9	TRBJ2-3